The 2 T cell receptor beta chains below all came from one sample that was sequenced in a study of blood T cell repertoires in COVID-19. Here immunoSEQ multiplex PCR was the method, and the copy in TCRdb shows in-frame clones only, minus some. The sample comprises approximately 53,000 clones, around nine tenths of which are singletons, and roughly 10% rests with the top ten. The sample comprised peripheral blood. The receptors derive from a woman at least 80 years old with acute or convalescent COVID-19.

J is TRBJ1-4 and V is TRBV5-1, with D unclear. CDR1 and CDR2 from the germline V gene are SGHRS and YFSETQ. V lost 0 bases, J lost 2 bases, and 5 bases lay in between. The CDR3 has 14 residues. CDR3 protein: CASSLGHTNEKLFF. DNA for the CDR3: TGCGCCAGCAGCTTGGGACACACTAATGAAAAACTGTTTTTT.

This clone was observed once. This sequence joins TRBV5-1 and TRBJ2-3, with TRBD1 matching 11 bases. The germline gives CDR1 SGHRS, CDR2 YFSETQ. This CDR3 has 18 amino acids. V lost 0 bases to trimming and J lost 2 bases; unmatched junction nucleotides: 8. The CDR3 region is CASSLDLGTGGTTDTQYF. The DNA of the CDR3 is TGCGCCAGCAGCTTGGATCTCGGGACAGGGGGGACCACAGATACGCAGTATTTT.